What follows are 12 T cell receptor beta chains derived from one specimen sequenced in a study of T cell repertoires in cytomegalovirus infection. No antigen has been assigned to these receptors. TCRdb re-called the reads through MiXCR, storing one row per CDR3 protein. Of 640,000 or so distinct CDR3 sequences listed, around 32% are singletons. Sample: cultured PBMCs, taken from culture after CMV antigen stimulation. The receptors were gathered from a human donor in good health (CMV status not recorded). Some clones in this sample may be carry-over from other donors' samples.

This clonotype was observed many times. The chain recombines TRBV12-3 or TRBV12-4 with TRBJ1-6, with D unclear. The CDR3 contains 13 residues. The V and J ends lost 8 bases and 2 bases respectively, with 7 bases between them. The CDR3 loop is CASSQAYNSPLHF. For the CDR3, the DNA is TGTGCCAGCTCTCAGGCCTATAATTCACCCCTCCACTTT.

This CDR3 reads CASSLDQQRTDTQYF. CDR3 bases: TGCGCCAGCAGCTTGGACCAGCAGCGCACAGATACGCAGTATTTT. The chain employs TRBV5-1 and TRBJ2-3; D gene uncertain. Trimming left V 0 bases short and J 1 base short, with 9 bases between. Germline CDR1 SGHRS, CDR2 YFSETQ. The CDR3 runs to 15 residues. Combining the CDR3 with reference TRBV5-1 and TRBJ2-3 gives the whole variable domain KAGVTQTPRYLIKTRGQQVTLSCSPISGHRSVSWYQQTPGQGLQFLFEYFSETQRNKGNFPGRFSGRQFSNSRSEMNVSTLELGDSALYLCASSLDQQRTDTQYFGPGTRLTVL.

This clonotype was observed a handful of times. V is TRBV7-9 and J is TRBJ2-7; D possibly corresponds to TRBD1 (6 bases). Between the trimmed V and J ends, which lost 5 bases and 9 bases, there was a span of 20 bases. The CDR3 loop spans 14 amino acids. Germline V lookup: CDR1 SEHNR, CDR2 FQNEAQ (reference sequence). In nucleotides, the CDR3 is TGTGCCAGCAGCCCGCCCGGGACAAGGTCAGGGCAGTACTTC. Translation: CASSPPGTRSGQYF.

V usage is TRBV6-2 or TRBV6-3 and J usage is TRBJ2-1; 8 positions agree with TRBD1. The germline V gene has CDR1 MNHEY and CDR2 SVGEGT. The CDR3 spans 15 residues. The ends lost 5 bases at V and 2 bases at J; junction bases unmatched: 5. This CDR3 reads CASSRTGQTYNEQFF. In DNA, the CDR3 is TGTGCCAGCAGTCGGACAGGGCAAACCTACAATGAGCAGTTCTTC.

V gene TRBV7-9 combines with J gene TRBJ2-1; no definite D call. Trimming cost V 5 bases and J 10 bases, with 15 bases left between them. This CDR3 is built from 13 residues. From germline, CDR1 is SEHNR and CDR2 FQNEAQ (reference sequence). The CDR3 DNA is TGTGCCAGCAGCACTTCACAAGATCGCGAGCAGTTCTTC. Protein sequence: CASSTSQDREQFF.

DNA of the CDR3: TGTGCCAGCAGCTCCTACGGTCCCGGACAGGGGTTTTCTGACGAGCAGTACTTC. Protein: CASSSYGPGQGFSDEQYF. V gene TRBV11-2 combines with J gene TRBJ2-7; 9 nucleotides line up with TRBD1. The CDR3 covers 18 residues. Germline lookup yields CDR1 SGHAT and CDR2 FQNNGV. V shed 4 bases and J 5 bases; nucleotides not matched to a gene: 18. Together with reference TRBV11-2 and TRBJ2-7, the CDR3 gives the full variable domain: EAGVAQSPRYKIIEKRQSVAFWCNPISGHATLYWYQQILGQGPKLLIQFQNNGVVDDSQLPKDRFSAERLKGVDSTLKIQPAKLEDSAVYLCASSSYGPGQGFSDEQYFGPGTRLTVT.

This clonotype was detected only a few times. The chain employs TRBV2 and TRBJ1-1; the match to TRBD1 covers 8 bases. V dropped 6 bases and J dropped 6; count of bases not matched to a gene: 6. The CDR3 is 13 residues long. Per the germline V gene, CDR1 is SNHLY and CDR2 is FYNNEI. The CDR3 DNA follows: TGTGCCAGCAGAAGACAGGGGAGTGCTGAAGCTTTCTTT. It specifies CASRRQGSAEAFF. The whole variable domain, remainder taken from reference TRBV2 and TRBJ1-1, is EPEVTQTPSHQVTQMGQEVILRCVPISNHLYFYWYRQILGQKVEFLVSFYNNEISEKSEIFDDQFSVERPDGSNFTLKIRSTKLEDSAMYFCASRRQGSAEAFFGQGTRLTVV.

The rearrangement links TRBV5-6 to TRBJ2-3; D unclear. This CDR3 has 16 residues. Trimming cost V 0 bases and J 0 bases, with 11 bases left between them. Germline V CDR1 and CDR2: SGHDT, YYEEEE. DNA for the CDR3: TGTGCCAGCAGCTTGGCCTCCTTCTATAGCACAGATACGCAGTATTTT. The encoded protein is CASSLASFYSTDTQYF.

This clonotype was detected a few times. The chain uses TRBV6-2 or TRBV6-3 and TRBJ2-4; D gene ambiguous. There are 18 residues in the CDR3. V shed 5 bases and J shed 1 base, with 21 bases lying between them. The germline V gene encodes CDR1 MNHEY and CDR2 SVGEGT. CDR3 nucleotide sequence: TGTGCCAGCAGTCGCCCGTCAAGGAGTCCGTCGGCCAAAAACATTCAGTACTTC. It encodes CASSRPSRSPSAKNIQYF.

V usage is TRBV4-1 and J usage is TRBJ2-5; D unclear. Trimming pared 4 bases from V and 3 bases from J, leaving 9 bases between. The CDR3 is 13 residues long. Germline V gene lookup returns CDR1 MGHRA and CDR2 YSYEKL. The CDR3 here is CASSLQSKETQYF. CDR3 nucleotides: TGCGCCAGCAGCCTCCAATCAAAAGAGACCCAGTACTTC.

The rearrangement links TRBV6-5 to TRBJ2-1, with 9 nucleotides matching TRBD2. V was pared by 5 bases and J by 7 bases, with 6 bases of the junction left unmatched. The CDR3 is made up of 14 amino acids. Germline V lookup: CDR1 MNHEY, CDR2 SVGAGI. The CDR3 spells CASSRGLAWNEQFF. The CDR3 region has the DNA TGTGCCAGCAGTCGGGGACTAGCATGGAATGAGCAGTTCTTC.

The table lists this clonotype with a few counts. The V gene is TRBV6-2 or TRBV6-3, the J gene TRBJ2-7; D is unresolved. The CDR3 spans 13 residues. V lost 6 bases, J lost 3 bases, and 12 bases lay in between. In germline, CDR1 is MNHEY, CDR2 SVGEGT. CDR3 sequence: CASSPTRNYEQYF. In nucleotides, the CDR3 is TGTGCCAGCAGCCCCACGAGAAACTACGAGCAGTACTTC.